One sample yielded the 19 T cell receptor beta chains listed below, sequenced in a study of beta chain features in type 1 diabetes. The investigators reverse transcribed all of the isolated RNA, so they sequenced expressed TCRB transcripts. This table comes from immunoSEQ multiplex PCR, and its TCRdb copy is limited to in-frame clones, with some not included. Here the sample spans 620,000 or so clones, about a sixth being singletons. Sequenced input: naive CD4+ T cells from blood. The receptors originated from a man younger than 35 in good health.

This chain connects TRBV4-2 to TRBJ2-7; 7 bases map to TRBD1. Germline V gene lookup returns CDR1 LGHNA and CDR2 YNFKEQ. The CDR3 covers 13 residues. V was pared by 3 bases and J by 3 bases, with 2 bases of the junction left unmatched. The DNA for the CDR3 is TGTGCCAGCAGCCACGGGACAGACTACGAGCAGTACTTC. Protein: CASSHGTDYEQYF.

This rearrangement joins TRBV10-3 to TRBJ2-2; D is unresolved. The germline V and J ends were trimmed by 5 bases and 1 base, with 8 bases remaining between them. The CDR3 covers 14 residues. CDR1 is ENHRY and CDR2 is SYGVKD in the germline V gene. The CDR3 sequence: CAISQIQNTGELFF. CDR3 sequence (DNA): TGTGCCATCAGTCAGATACAGAACACCGGGGAGCTGTTTTTT.

Written as DNA, the CDR3 is TGTGCCATCAGTGAAGGGGAAGGGCGGGCTAATGAAAAACTGTTTTTT. Residues: CAISEGEGRANEKLFF. The chain employs TRBV10-3 and TRBJ1-4, with a weak D call TRBD1 (5 bases). V was shortened by 3 bases and J by 3 bases, with 14 bases between the two germline ends. The CDR3 totals 16 residues. The germline gives CDR1 ENHRY, CDR2 SYGVKD.

The chain is built from TRBV7-2 and TRBJ2-3; TRBD2 matches at 12 bases. This CDR3 has 16 residues. The trim removed 6 bases at V and 4 bases at J, leaving 8 bases unmatched. Germline V gene data show CDR1 as SGHTA and CDR2 as FQGNSA. CDR3 loop: CASSRLAGVLADTQYF. The CDR3 DNA reads TGTGCCAGCAGTCGACTAGCGGGAGTTCTAGCAGATACGCAGTATTTT.

This chain connects TRBV6-1 to TRBJ2-7, with D maybe TRBD1 (6 bases). With 6 bases removed from V and 7 bases from J, the gap between germline ends came to 13 bases. This CDR3 is built from 12 residues. Germline CDR1 is MNHNS and CDR2 is SASEGT. Written as DNA, the CDR3 is TGTGCCAGCAGGGAGCGGACAGCGGAGCAGTACTTC. The encoded protein is CASRERTAEQYF.

The rearrangement joins TRBV2 to TRBJ2-7, with 12 nucleotides matching TRBD1. Germline-derived CDR1 and CDR2 are SNHLY and FYNNEI. The CDR3 is 15 residues long. The J segment lost 2 bases and the V segment lost 6 bases, leaving 5 bases of the junction unmatched. CDR3 residues: CASRAGQGAPYEQYF. The DNA for the CDR3 is TGTGCCAGCAGGGCGGGACAGGGGGCCCCCTACGAGCAGTACTTC. Complete variable domain (other parts from reference TRBV2 and TRBJ2-7): EPEVTQTPSHQVTQMGQEVILRCVPISNHLYFYWYRQILGQKVEFLVSFYNNEISEKSEIFDDQFSVERPDGSNFTLKIRSTKLEDSAMYFCASRAGQGAPYEQYFGPGTRLTVT.

This clone was seen only a few times. The chain has TRBV5-4 and TRBJ2-5, with no clear D. This CDR3 spans 12 amino acids. Trimming took off 5 bases at V and 5 bases at J, with 10 bases between the two ends. Germline CDR1 SGHNT, CDR2 YYREEE (reference sequence). The CDR3: CASSQNTETQYF. CDR3 sequence (DNA): TGTGCCAGCAGTCAGAACACGGAGACCCAGTACTTC. The full variable domain, in which reference TRBV5-4 and TRBJ2-5 provide the parts outside the CDR3, is ETGVTQSPTHLIKTRGQQVTLRCSSQSGHNTVSWYQQALGQGPQFIFQYYREEENGRGNFPPRFSGLQFPNYSSELNVNALELDDSALYLCASSQNTETQYFGPGTRLLVL.

This clone was seen only a few times. This rearrangement joins TRBV14 to TRBJ1-1; TRBD1 agrees at 8 bases. The CDR3 spans 15 residues. Germline CDR1 and CDR2: SGHDN and FVKESK. Trimming took 4 bases from V and 7 from J; bases not matched to a gene: 11. The CDR3 loop reads CASSPSPSGGIEAFF. The CDR3 nucleotides are TGTGCCAGCAGCCCTTCACCTTCAGGGGGCATTGAAGCTTTCTTT.

This chain connects TRBV11-2 to TRBJ2-7, with TRBD1 identical over 7 bases. There are 17 residues in the CDR3. The V gene's germline CDR1 is SGHAT and CDR2 FQNNGV. The trim removed 2 bases at V and 1 base at J, leaving 11 bases unmatched. This CDR3 reads CASSLYYDRVGSYEQYF. In nucleotides, the CDR3 is TGTGCCAGCAGCTTATATTATGACAGGGTAGGATCCTACGAGCAGTACTTC.

The chain recombines TRBV7-2 with TRBJ2-7; D not certain. The germline V and J ends were trimmed by 6 bases and 4 bases, with 10 bases remaining between them. The germline gives CDR1 SGHTA, CDR2 FQGNSA. The CDR3 is made up of 12 amino acids. DNA for the CDR3: TGTGCCAGCAGTCTCTCCCCGTACGAGCAGTACTTC. This encodes CASSLSPYEQYF.

This clone was counted a few times. The chain joins TRBV6-6 to TRBJ2-5; 10 bases are a match to TRBD1. The CDR3 covers 15 residues. CDR1 and CDR2 (germline): MNHNY, SVGAGI (reference sequence). Germline trimming cut 4 bases from V and 5 bases from J; bases unmatched to any gene: 7. For the CDR3, the DNA is TGTGCCAGCAGTTCCCGGGACAGGGGTCAGGAGACCCAGTACTTC. It encodes CASSSRDRGQETQYF.

This clone has only a few counts. V usage is TRBV5-4 and J usage is TRBJ2-3; D may correspond to TRBD1 or TRBD2 (5 bases each). Trimming removed 4 bases from V and 8 bases from J, with 17 bases in between. Germline CDR1 reads SGHNT; CDR2 reads YYREEE (reference sequence). CDR3 length: 14 amino acids. The CDR3: CASSEGRREGTQYF. The CDR3 DNA follows: TGTGCCAGCAGCGAGGGACGCCGCGAAGGTACGCAGTATTTT.

The chain recombines TRBV9 with TRBJ2-1; 10 bases are a match to TRBD1. Germline V gene lookup returns CDR1 SGDLS and CDR2 YYNGEE. The J segment lost 2 bases and the V segment lost 3 bases, leaving 2 bases of the junction unmatched. This CDR3 is 15 amino acids long. This CDR3 reads CASSAGQGAYNEQFF. In DNA form, the CDR3 reads TGTGCCAGCAGCGCAGGACAGGGGGCCTACAATGAGCAGTTCTTC.

This chain uses TRBV18 with TRBJ1-2; a weak D match, TRBD1 (5 bases). Germline-derived CDR1 and CDR2 are KGHSH and LQKENI. V gave up 4 bases and J gave up 6 bases, with 15 bases separating them. The CDR3 extends over 14 amino acids. The CDR3 sequence is CASSQAVGVDGYTF. CDR3 nucleotides: TGTGCCAGCTCACAGGCGGTAGGGGTTGATGGCTACACCTTC.

V is TRBV28 and J is TRBJ1-2; D is ambiguous. This CDR3 spans 13 amino acids. Germline V gene lookup returns CDR1 MDHEN and CDR2 SYDVKM. V was clipped by 6 bases and J by 4 bases, with 12 bases between them. The CDR3 region has the DNA TGTGCCAGCAGCTCCGGCCCGCTCTATGGCTACACCTTC. It yields the protein CASSSGPLYGYTF.

The chain couples TRBV7-3 to TRBJ2-3, with TRBD1 matching 9 bases. V was clipped by 3 bases and J by 3 bases; unmatched bases: 4. This CDR3 has 15 amino acids. CDR1 SGHTA and CDR2 FQGTGA come from the germline V gene. Here the CDR3 reads CASSFTDRGTDTQYF. The DNA of the CDR3 is TGTGCCAGCAGCTTCACGGACAGGGGTACAGATACGCAGTATTTT.

V usage is TRBV9 and J usage is TRBJ2-7; D is possibly TRBD1 (7 bases). The CDR3 spans 17 residues. Per germline, CDR1 SGDLS and CDR2 YYNGEE. Trimming shortened V by 0 bases and J by 3 bases, and 19 bases separated the two germline ends. The DNA for the CDR3 is TGTGCCAGCAGCGTAGGCTACGGCGGGACAGTAGACTACGAGCAGTACTTC. Encoded protein: CASSVGYGGTVDYEQYF.

This clone was counted between two and nine times. V gene TRBV5-4 combines with J gene TRBJ2-7; 11 bases align to TRBD2. Germline trimming cut 0 bases from V and 1 base from J; bases unmatched to any gene: 3. The CDR3 runs to 16 residues. Germline values: CDR1 SGHNT, CDR2 YYREEE (reference sequence). The CDR3 sequence: CASSLAGLAASYEQYF. For the CDR3, the DNA is TGTGCCAGCAGCTTGGCGGGACTAGCGGCTTCCTACGAGCAGTACTTC. The variable domain in full, completed from reference TRBV5-4 and TRBJ2-7, reads ETGVTQSPTHLIKTRGQQVTLRCSSQSGHNTVSWYQQALGQGPQFIFQYYREEENGRGNFPPRFSGLQFPNYSSELNVNALELDDSALYLCASSLAGLAASYEQYFGPGTRLTVT.

The rearrangement uses TRBV29-1 and TRBJ2-5, with D maybe TRBD2 (5 bases). CDR1 SQVTM and CDR2 ANQGSEA come from the germline V gene. The CDR3 totals 15 residues. The ends were cut back, 3 bases at V and 5 bases at J, with 19 bases in the middle. CDR3 sequence: CSVDFRTHGMETQYF. The CDR3 DNA reads as TGCAGCGTTGATTTTCGGACTCACGGGATGGAGACCCAGTACTTC.